This T cell receptor (beta chain) comes out of a study of molecular identifiers for immune sequencing clone quantification. TCRdb reanalysed the PCR reads using MiXCR and keeps one entry per CDR3 protein. The sample lists about 320,000 distinct CDR3 sequences, about a fifth occurring once. The CDR3 extends over 16 amino acids. Germline CDR1 and CDR2: LNHDA and SQIVND (reference sequence). The V end lost 4 bases, the J end lost 1 base, and 16 bases lay between the germline ends. Isolation of naive CD8 T cells was achieved by sorting on a CD8+CD4-CCR7+CD45RA+ phenotype. The genes are TRBV19 and TRBJ1-1; D is perhaps TRBD1 (6 bases). This TCR was recovered from a human donor in good health. Some libraries in this study had Jurkat cell RNA spiked in. Sequencing was done on a sample of naive CD8+ T cells from blood, with Jurkat cell RNA spiked in. Subset reported: FACS-sorted CD8+CD4-CCR7+CD45RA+ naive T cells. The CDR3 coding sequence is TGTGCCAGTAGTAATCCATGGACAGCACCGAACACTGAAGCTTTCTTT. This sequence encodes CASSNPWTAPNTEAFF.